The TCR beta chain described here comes from a study of blood T cells in healthy people across ages. As concerns this clonotype: Its target is unknown.

A second PCR, run for roughly 6 to 11 cycles, used a sample-barcoded 5' primer plus a J-beta primer mix. TCRdb used MiXCR to reprocess the 5' RACE reads, holding one entry per CDR3 protein. The table lists about 1.6 million distinct CDR3 sequences, 34% of them singletons. V lost 5 bases and J lost 3, with 4 bases in between. The CDR3 runs to 11 residues. Looked up from germline, CDR1 is ENHRY and CDR2 is SYGVKD. Regarding the study as a whole: Compared with aged donors, long-lived donors showed fewer expanded clones, suggesting selection.

This TCR was sampled from a woman younger than 45 in good health. Sequencing was carried out using blood. V gene TRBV10-3 combines with J gene TRBJ1-1; D is ambiguous. The CDR3 sequence: CAISWDTEAFF. Written as DNA, the CDR3 is TGTGCCATCAGTTGGGACACTGAAGCTTTCTTT.